This T cell receptor beta chain was observed in a study of OX40 agonist ivuxolimab in advanced cancers. Study-level background: Ivuxolimab was delivered to patients intravenously every 2 weeks at doses spanning 0.01 to 10 mg/kg.

Looked up from germline, CDR1 is SGDLS and CDR2 is YYNGEE. The CDR3 contains 14 residues. The V gene end was trimmed by 4 bases and the J gene end by 1 base; junction bases not matched to a gene: 3. Method: immunoSEQ multiplex PCR; TCRdb's copy keeps in-frame clones and lacks some. The data hold 13,000 or so clones, with over 75% observed a single time. This clone appeared a few times. Here the sequenced sample was CD4+ or CD8+ T cells sorted from blood, taken in a trial of the OX40 agonist ivuxolimab. The receptor's source is an adult with an advanced solid tumor such as melanoma, head and neck, liver or kidney cancer. This chain joins TRBV9 and TRBJ2-3; TRBD2 matches at 7 bases. The CDR3 is CASSTGLGTDTQYF. Written as DNA, the CDR3 is TGTGCCAGCAGCACCGGACTAGGCACAGATACGCAGTATTTT.